Presented here are 4 T cell receptor beta chains from one specimen sequenced in a study of blood T cell repertoires in COVID-19. Data came from immunoSEQ multiplex PCR; TCRdb stores just in-frame clones and leaves some out. Of 130,000 or so clones in the sample, more than 75% are singletons; the top ten hold 3% to 4%. The sample taken for sequencing was peripheral blood. The source is a man aged 55-75 years with acute or convalescent COVID-19.

The chain joins TRBV4-2 to TRBJ1-1; D unresolved. The ends were cut back, 3 bases at V and 4 bases at J, with 3 bases in the middle. Germline CDR1 LGHNA, CDR2 YNFKEQ. CDR3 length: 11 amino acids. The CDR3 DNA is TGTGCCAGCAGCCACTTCACTGAAGCTTTCTTT. This gives the protein CASSHFTEAFF.

The J gene is TRBJ1-2, the V gene TRBV19; D gene uncertain. This CDR3 region has 13 residues. V dropped 5 bases and J dropped 6 bases, with 13 bases sitting between them. The germline CDR1 and CDR2 sequences are LNHDA and SQIVND (reference sequence). The CDR3 bases are TGTGCCAGTAGTTCAGATGAAGAGGATGGCTACACCTTC. As protein: CASSSDEEDGYTF.

DNA for the CDR3: TGTGCCACCAGACAGGGTGGCGATGAGCAGTTCTTC. Amino acids: CATRQGGDEQFF. This chain joins TRBV15 and TRBJ2-1; D is perhaps TRBD1 (6 bases). Germline V gene lookup returns CDR1 LNHNV and CDR2 YYDKDF (reference sequence). CDR3 length: 12 residues. The V and J ends lost 6 bases and 8 bases respectively, with 11 bases between them.

This chain connects TRBV6-5 to TRBJ1-1; 7 bases match TRBD1. CDR3 size: 15 residues. With V trimmed by 7 bases and J by 4 bases, 12 bases remained unmatched. The germline CDR1 and CDR2 sequences are MNHEY and SVGAGI. CDR3 nucleotides: TGTGCCAGCACTGCCCGGACAGGAAGGGTCACTGAAGCTTTCTTT. It specifies CASTARTGRVTEAFF.